Listed below are T cell receptor beta chains from one sample, sequenced in a study of control samples from healthy donors and cancer patients. TCRdb keeps only in-frame clones here, not all; method: immunoSEQ multiplex PCR. Among roughly 120,000 clones listed, approximately 90% were seen once. What was sequenced was blood. These receptors all stem from a woman aged 18-29 years in good health. Both conserved end residues are part of each CDR3. D genes are given only for firm matches. Clone size is stated in some rows and not others, as once, few, many or a class when expanded.

>TRBD2|.|TRBV7-8|TRBJ2-7
CASSPLAGVGEQYF
TGTGCCAGCAGCCCTTTAGCGGGGGTGGGTGAGCAGTACTTC
>TRBD1|.|TRBV19|TRBJ1-5
CASSIDLGTGYQPQHF
TGTGCCAGTAGTATAGATCTCGGGACAGGGTACCAGCCCCAGCATTTT
>.|few|TRBV29-1|TRBJ2-1
CSVESGLGIYNEQFF
TGCAGCGTTGAAAGCGGTCTTGGAATCTACAATGAGCAGTTCTTC
>.|.|TRBV7-2|TRBJ2-5
CASSLAETQYF
TGTGCCAGCAGCTTAGCAGAGACCCAGTACTTC
>.|.|TRBV7-2|TRBJ2-3
CASSFMGTARTDTQYF
TGTGCCAGCAGCTTCATGGGTACGGCACGCACAGATACGCAGTATTTT
>.|.|TRBV3-1/TRBV3-2|TRBJ2-1
CASSQGWSGVYNEQFF
TGTGCCAGCAGCCAAGGTTGGTCGGGGGTCTACAATGAGCAGTTCTTC
>.|.|TRBV7-8|TRBJ1-1
CASRNGGTGVNTEAFF
TGTGCCAGCAGGAATGGGGGCACAGGAGTGAACACTGAAGCTTTCTTT
>.|.|TRBV28|TRBJ1-2
CASRPGGSYGYTF
TGTGCCAGCAGGCCCGGGGGGTCCTATGGCTACACCTTC
>TRBD1|.|TRBV28|TRBJ2-7
CASRGQGTYEQYF
TGTGCCAGCAGAGGACAGGGTACCTACGAGCAGTACTTC
>TRBD1|.|TRBV5-1|TRBJ2-5
CASSLPNRTGQGIQETQYF
TGCGCCAGCAGCTTGCCAAATCGGACGGGACAGGGAATTCAAGAGACCCAGTACTTC
>.|.|TRBV5-8|TRBJ1-6
CASSLTGFNSPLHF
TGTGCCAGCAGCCTAACAGGGTTTAATTCACCCCTCCACTTT
>.|.|TRBV7-9|TRBJ2-1
CASSLGQSYNEQFF
TGTGCCAGCAGCTTGGGGCAGTCCTACAATGAGCAGTTCTTC
>TRBD1|.|TRBV27|TRBJ2-7
CASSYRDRGYEQYF
TGTGCCAGCAGTTACCGGGACAGGGGTTACGAGCAGTACTTC
>.|.|TRBV5-6|TRBJ2-1
CASRRGYGEQFF
TGTGCCAGCAGGCGAGGGTACGGGGAGCAGTTCTTC
>TRBD1|.|TRBV27|TRBJ1-1
CASSLVTGGVNTEAFF
TGTGCCAGCAGTTTAGTCACAGGGGGCGTGAACACTGAAGCTTTCTTT
>.|.|TRBV19|TRBJ1-1
CASSHRVLNTEAFF
TGTGCCAGTAGTCACAGGGTATTAAACACTGAAGCTTTCTTT
>.|.|TRBV30|TRBJ2-2
CAWSLGAGTGELFF
TGTGCCTGGAGTCTAGGGGCGGGGACCGGGGAGCTGTTTTTT
>.|.|TRBV24-1|TRBJ1-5
CATSADNQPQHF
TGTGCCACCAGTGCTGATAATCAGCCCCAGCATTTT
>.|.|TRBV5-6|TRBJ2-7
CASSLATGLLLGEQYF
TGTGCCAGCAGCTTGGCAACAGGATTACTTTTGGGCGAGCAGTACTTC
>.|.|TRBV2|TRBJ1-1
CASSELGMNTEAFF
TGTGCCAGCAGTGAACTGGGGATGAACACTGAAGCTTTCTTT
>.|.|TRBV6-5|TRBJ1-5
CASIQGNNQPQHF
TGTGCCAGCATCCAAGGAAACAATCAGCCCCAGCATTTT
>.|.|TRBV24-1|TRBJ2-1
CATSDFTQGIEQFF
TGTGCCACCAGTGATTTTACGCAGGGGATTGAGCAGTTCTTC
>.|few|TRBV6-2/TRBV6-3|TRBJ2-2
CASSRGPANGELFF
TGTGCCAGCAGCCGGGGGCCGGCCAACGGGGAGCTGTTTTTT
>TRBD2|.|TRBV7-7|TRBJ2-5
CASSPRSASGGKETQYF
TGTGCCAGCAGCCCTCGATCCGCTAGCGGGGGGAAAGAGACCCAGTACTTC
>.|.|TRBV18|TRBJ1-5
CASSPQGTGNQPQHF
TGTGCCAGCTCACCACAGGGGACGGGCAATCAGCCCCAGCATTTT
>.|.|TRBV21-1|TRBJ2-1
CASTFCGTSGRNSYNEQFF
TGTGCCAGCACGTTTTGCGGGACTAGCGGGAGGAACTCCTACAATGAGCAGTTCTTC
>.|.|TRBV24-1|TRBJ2-3
CATSRGDTQYF
TGTGCCACCAGCAGGGGAGATACGCAGTATTTT
>TRBD1|.|TRBV5-1|TRBJ1-2
CASSLGTGSGGYTF
TGCGCCAGCAGCTTGGGGACAGGGTCCGGGGGCTACACCTTC
>TRBD1|.|TRBV5-1|TRBJ2-3
CASSLGQGVTQDTQYF
TGCGCCAGCAGCTTGGGACAGGGGGTAACCCAAGATACGCAGTATTTT
>.|.|TRBV20-1|TRBJ1-5
CSASADSNQPQHF
TGCAGTGCTAGTGCAGATAGCAATCAGCCCCAGCATTTT
>TRBD1|.|TRBV6-5|TRBJ1-2
CASRAGTEGDHGYTF
TGTGCCAGCAGGGCAGGGACAGAAGGGGACCATGGCTACACCTTC
>TRBD1|.|TRBV7-9|TRBJ2-6
CASTGGSGANVLTF
TGTGCCAGCACAGGGGGCTCTGGGGCCAACGTCCTGACTTTC
>TRBD2|once|TRBV19|TRBJ2-7
CASQLAGVGEQYF
TGTGCCAGTCAACTAGCGGGAGTGGGCGAGCAGTACTTC
>.|.|TRBV18|TRBJ1-5
CASSPEQGQPQHF
TGTGCCAGCTCACCCGAACAGGGTCAGCCCCAGCATTTT
>TRBD2|.|TRBV2|TRBJ2-3
CASRGGGAYSTDTQYF
TGTGCCAGCAGGGGCGGGGGGGCCTATAGCACAGATACGCAGTATTTT
>.|.|TRBV29-1|TRBJ2-1
CSVLPQRNEQFF
TGCAGCGTTCTACCACAACGCAATGAGCAGTTCTTC
>TRBD1|.|TRBV10-3|TRBJ2-7
CAISETGGEQYF
TGTGCCATCAGTGAGACAGGGGGCGAGCAGTACTTC
>.|.|TRBV6-5|TRBJ2-7
CASSLSAYEQYF
TGTGCCAGCAGTTTATCGGCCTACGAGCAGTACTTC
>TRBD2|.|TRBV7-2|TRBJ2-5
CASSLSISGGQETQYF
TGTGCCAGCAGCTTATCTATCTCCGGGGGGCAAGAGACCCAGTACTTC
>TRBD2|.|TRBV30|TRBJ2-3
CAWASGDRTQYF
TGTGCCTGGGCTAGCGGAGACCGCACGCAGTATTTT
>.|once|TRBV7-2|TRBJ2-3
CASSLIGLRLASTDTQYF
TGTGCCAGCAGCTTAATCGGCCTGCGACTCGCATCCACAGATACGCAGTATTTT
>.|.|TRBV6-2/TRBV6-3|TRBJ2-2
CASSYELNTGELFF
TGTGCCAGCAGTTACGAACTCAACACCGGGGAGCTGTTTTTT